The 22 T cell receptor beta chains listed next were all sequenced from one sample in a study of cytomegalovirus exposure and HLA in healthy donors. Method: immunoSEQ multiplex PCR; TCRdb's copy keeps in-frame clones and lacks some. Of roughly 80,000 clones listed, nearly 95% are singletons. What was sequenced was PBMCs. The receptors come from a woman under 30 in good health and CMV-seronegative.

The chain links TRBV6-5 to TRBJ1-2, with D possibly matching TRBD1 (6 bases). The CDR3 runs 16 residues. The V gene lost 0 bases and the J gene lost 2 bases, with 13 bases spanning the gap. Germline V gene sequence: CDR1 MNHEY, CDR2 SVGAGI. The CDR3 is CASSYSPVQGNYGYTF. DNA for the CDR3: TGTGCCAGCAGTTACTCCCCGGTGCAGGGGAACTATGGCTACACCTTC.

The chain is built from TRBV5-1 and TRBJ2-7, with TRBD1 identical over 7 bases. The V gene's germline CDR1 is SGHRS and CDR2 YFSETQ. The J segment lost 3 bases and the V segment lost 6 bases, leaving 9 bases of the junction unmatched. This CDR3 is built from 14 residues. This CDR3 reads CASKRDSGIYEQYF. CDR3 in DNA: TGCGCCAGCAAACGGGACAGTGGAATCTACGAGCAGTACTTC. The full variable domain, with the rest looked up from reference TRBV5-1 and TRBJ2-7, is KAGVTQTPRYLIKTRGQQVTLSCSPISGHRSVSWYQQTPGQGLQFLFEYFSETQRNKGNFPGRFSGRQFSNSRSEMNVSTLELGDSALYLCASKRDSGIYEQYFGPGTRLTVT.

The chain is built from TRBV5-1 and TRBJ2-2; 12 bases line up with TRBD2. CDR3 length: 16 residues. V lost 4 bases to trimming and J lost 5 bases; unmatched junction nucleotides: 6. Germline V gives CDR1 SGHRS, CDR2 YFSETQ. This CDR3 is CASSQTGTSGTGELFF. The CDR3 coding sequence is TGCGCCAGCAGCCAGACTGGGACTAGCGGGACCGGGGAGCTGTTTTTT.

The rearrangement uses TRBV18 and TRBJ2-5, with D maybe TRBD2 (5 bases). V lost 1 base and J 4 bases, leaving 7 bases between the germline ends. Germline-derived CDR1 and CDR2 are KGHSH and LQKENI. The CDR3 has 13 amino acids. CDR3 DNA sequence: TGTGCCAGCTCACCACGACGGGGAGAGACCCAGTACTTC. Residues: CASSPRRGETQYF.

Concerning this clone: The sample holds other DNA sequences that translate to the same CDR3. The V call is TRBV2, the J call TRBJ2-7; possible D gene TRBD2, 6 bases. The CDR3 sequence is 12 residues long. V was cut by 6 bases and J by 1 base, with 7 bases left in between. CDR1 and CDR2 (germline): SNHLY, FYNNEI. CDR3 in amino acids: CASRGGSYEQYF. CDR3 DNA: TGTGCCAGCAGGGGGGGTTCCTACGAGCAGTACTTC.

The count of this clone is one. CDR3 bases: TGTGCCATCAGTGAGCCGGGGGGTAGTGGCTACACCTTC. It specifies CAISEPGGSGYTF. The chain couples TRBV10-3 to TRBJ1-2; weak D call: TRBD1 (5 bases). The germline V gene encodes CDR1 ENHRY and CDR2 SYGVKD. The CDR3 runs to 13 residues. Between the trimmed V and J ends, which lost 2 bases and 7 bases, there was a span of 11 bases.

The V gene is TRBV11-2, the J gene TRBJ2-7; D ambiguous. The length of the CDR3 is 11 residues. CDR1 and CDR2 (germline): SGHAT, FQNNGV. V was pared by 5 bases and J by 2 bases, with 4 bases between. CDR3: CASSLTYEQYF. The CDR3 DNA reads TGTGCCAGCAGCCTAACCTACGAGCAGTACTTC.

The rearrangement joins TRBV28 to TRBJ1-5, with D possibly matching TRBD1 (5 bases). The germline CDR1 and CDR2 sequences are MDHEN and SYDVKM. V gave up 3 bases and J gave up 5 bases, with 11 bases separating them. The CDR3 consists of 14 residues. This CDR3 reads CASSLVQVYQPQHF. The CDR3 region has the DNA TGTGCCAGCAGTTTGGTACAGGTGTATCAGCCCCAGCATTTT.

The genes are TRBV10-3 and TRBJ2-5; 8 bases are shared with TRBD2. CDR3 length: 17 amino acids. The V segment lost 3 bases and the J segment 4 bases; nucleotides outside the gene matches: 13. Germline V gives CDR1 ENHRY, CDR2 SYGVKD. In DNA, the CDR3 is TGTGCCATCAGTGATCCCCACCCAAGCGGGGGTGGAGAGACCCAGTACTTC. Translation gives CAISDPHPSGGGETQYF.

This clone was picked up one time. The CDR3 nucleotides are TGTGCCAGCGGTATAGCGGGAGGCTCCTACGAGCAGTACTTC. This sequence encodes CASGIAGGSYEQYF. The chain joins TRBV6-1 to TRBJ2-7; TRBD2 matches 10 bases. CDR1 is MNHNS, CDR2 SASEGT, per germline. This CDR3 is built from 14 residues. J lost 0 bases, V lost 8 bases, and 4 bases had no gene match.

The rearrangement joins TRBV6-5 to TRBJ1-2, with 10 nucleotides matching TRBD1. CDR1 and CDR2 from the germline V gene are MNHEY and SVGAGI. With 6 bases clipped from V and 5 bases from J, the junction kept 6 bases outside the gene matches. The CDR3 contains 14 residues. CDR3 in DNA: TGTGCCAGCAGCTTACAGGACAGGGGGTATGGCTACACCTTC. Amino acid sequence: CASSLQDRGYGYTF.

The chain is built from TRBV11-2 and TRBJ2-1; 11 positions agree with TRBD2. J lost 3 bases, V lost 5 bases, and 9 bases had no gene match. Germline V gene data show CDR1 as SGHAT and CDR2 as FQNNGV. The CDR3 spans 17 residues. The CDR3: CASSVLAGGLLYNEQFF. In nucleotides, the CDR3 is TGTGCCAGCAGCGTTCTAGCGGGGGGCCTCCTCTACAATGAGCAGTTCTTC.

The rearrangement joins TRBV29-1 to TRBJ2-5, with unresolved D. Trimming took 5 bases from V and 2 from J, leaving 9 bases between them. CDR3 length equals 12 residues. Germline V CDR1 and CDR2: SQVTM, ANQGSEA. The CDR3 reads CSVRHGQETQYF. The CDR3 bases are TGCAGCGTTCGACATGGACAAGAGACCCAGTACTTC.

The chain has TRBV5-1 and TRBJ2-7; D is perhaps TRBD2 (5 bases). This CDR3 comprises 13 residues. Germline CDR1 and CDR2: SGHRS and YFSETQ. Trimming stripped 0 bases from V and 6 bases from J, with 10 bases between. CDR3 nucleotides: TGCGCCAGCAGCTTGGGGCTAGCCCTCGAGCAGTACTTC. Residues: CASSLGLALEQYF.

This chain links TRBV18 with TRBJ2-7; D is unresolved. This CDR3 is 14 amino acids long. Germline CDR1 and CDR2: KGHSH and LQKENI. Between the trimmed V and J ends, which lost 3 bases and 3 bases, there was a span of 12 bases. The CDR3 bases are TGTGCCAGCTCACCTGAGGCCGGAATCTACGAGCAGTACTTC. Encoded protein: CASSPEAGIYEQYF.

The chain employs TRBV5-4 and TRBJ2-2; no clear D gene. Germline CDR1 and CDR2: SGHNT and YYREEE (reference sequence). Trimming cost V 4 bases and J 7 bases, with 11 bases left between them. The CDR3 length is 13 residues. CDR3 region: CASSPTSVGELFF. In DNA, the CDR3 is TGTGCCAGCAGCCCCACCTCGGTCGGGGAGCTGTTTTTT.

CDR3 DNA: TGTGCCAGCAGTCCGAACAGGGTCACCTCCTACGAGCAGTACTTC. It specifies CASSPNRVTSYEQYF. V and J are TRBV6-5 and TRBJ2-7; D is perhaps TRBD1 (6 bases). V was trimmed by 5 bases and J by 0 bases, leaving 14 bases between them. Germline CDR1 reads MNHEY; CDR2 reads SVGAGI. CDR3 length: 15 residues.

The table lists this clone with a count of one. This sequence joins TRBV10-2 and TRBJ2-5, with TRBD1 matching over 10 bases. The germline gives CDR1 WSHSY, CDR2 SAAADI. Trimming removed 7 bases from V and 5 bases from J; junction bases left unmatched: 13. The CDR3 covers 16 residues. CDR3 bases: TGCGCCAGCACTACTATAGGACAGGGGGTCGGTGAGACCCAGTACTTC. Its protein product is CASTTIGQGVGETQYF.

The V and J genes are TRBV2 and TRBJ2-5, with D possibly TRBD2 on 6 matching bases. Germline CDR1 and CDR2: SNHLY and FYNNEI. Trimming removed 11 bases at V and 1 base at J, with 11 bases between. The CDR3 extends over 12 amino acids. CDR3: CAAKGLQETQYF. CDR3 bases: TGTGCCGCAAAGGGACTCCAAGAGACCCAGTACTTC.

The J gene is TRBJ1-2, the V gene TRBV30; 7 bases align to TRBD1. CDR1 and CDR2 from the germline V gene are GTSNPN and SVGIG (reference sequence). V shed 4 bases, J shed 6 bases, and the junction held 5 bases outside the gene matches. This CDR3 region has 12 residues. The CDR3 loop reads CAWTPQGDGYTF. CDR3 nucleotides: TGTGCCTGGACGCCTCAGGGGGATGGCTACACCTTC. The full variable domain, its missing parts supplied by reference TRBV30 and TRBJ1-2, is SQTIHQWPATLVQPVGSPLSLECTVEGTSNPNLYWYRQAAGRGLQLLFYSVGIGQISSEVPQNLSASRPQDRQFILSSKKLLLSDSGFYLCAWTPQGDGYTFGSGTRLTVV.

For the CDR3, the DNA is TGTGCCAGCTCACTCCTGACAGCCAGCGAGGTTAACTATGGCTACACCTTC. Protein: CASSLLTASEVNYGYTF. The chain is built from TRBV18 and TRBJ1-2; D might be TRBD1 (5 bases). V was trimmed by 4 bases and J by 1 base, leaving 19 bases between them. CDR3 length: 17 amino acids. Germline V gene sequence: CDR1 KGHSH, CDR2 LQKENI.

The gene calls are TRBV11-2 and TRBJ2-1; 10 nucleotides line up with TRBD2. The junction had 11 bases not matched to a gene; V was cut back by 5 bases and J by 7 bases. The CDR3 is made up of 16 amino acids. Germline V gives CDR1 SGHAT, CDR2 FQNNGV. CDR3 sequence reads: CASSTSLAGAANEQFF. The CDR3 nucleotides read TGTGCCAGCAGCACCTCCCTAGCGGGGGCTGCTAATGAGCAGTTCTTC.